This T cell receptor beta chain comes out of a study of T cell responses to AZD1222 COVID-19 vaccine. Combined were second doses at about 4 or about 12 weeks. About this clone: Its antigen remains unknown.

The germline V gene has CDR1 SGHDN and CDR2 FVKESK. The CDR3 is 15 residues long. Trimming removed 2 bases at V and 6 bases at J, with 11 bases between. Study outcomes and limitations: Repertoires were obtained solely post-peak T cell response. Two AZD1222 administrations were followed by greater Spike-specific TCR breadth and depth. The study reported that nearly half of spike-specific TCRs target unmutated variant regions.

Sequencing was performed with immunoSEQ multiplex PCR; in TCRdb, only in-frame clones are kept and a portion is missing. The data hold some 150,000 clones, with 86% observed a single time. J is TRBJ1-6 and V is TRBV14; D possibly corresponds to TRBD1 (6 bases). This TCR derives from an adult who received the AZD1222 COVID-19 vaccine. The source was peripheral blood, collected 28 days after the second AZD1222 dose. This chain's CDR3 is CASSQSGRGNSPLHF. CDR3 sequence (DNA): TGTGCCAGCAGCCAATCGGGCAGGGGTAATTCACCCCTCCACTTT.